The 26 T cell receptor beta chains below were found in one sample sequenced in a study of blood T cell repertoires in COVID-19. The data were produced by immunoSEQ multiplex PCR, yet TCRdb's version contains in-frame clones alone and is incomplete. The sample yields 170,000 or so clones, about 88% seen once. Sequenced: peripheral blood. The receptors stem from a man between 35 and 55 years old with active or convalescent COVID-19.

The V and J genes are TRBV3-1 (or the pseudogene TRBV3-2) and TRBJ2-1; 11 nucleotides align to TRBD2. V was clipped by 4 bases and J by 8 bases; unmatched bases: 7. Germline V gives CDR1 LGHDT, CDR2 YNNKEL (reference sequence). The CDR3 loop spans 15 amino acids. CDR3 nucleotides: TGTGCCAGCAGCCCGGGACTAGCGGACCCCTATGAGCAGTTCTTC. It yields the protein CASSPGLADPYEQFF.

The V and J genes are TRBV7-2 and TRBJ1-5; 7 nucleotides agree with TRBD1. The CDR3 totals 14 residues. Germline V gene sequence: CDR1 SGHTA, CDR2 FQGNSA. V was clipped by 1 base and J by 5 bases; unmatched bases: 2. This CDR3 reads CASSLDRGDQPQHF. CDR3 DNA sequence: TGTGCCAGCAGCTTAGACAGGGGCGATCAGCCCCAGCATTTT.

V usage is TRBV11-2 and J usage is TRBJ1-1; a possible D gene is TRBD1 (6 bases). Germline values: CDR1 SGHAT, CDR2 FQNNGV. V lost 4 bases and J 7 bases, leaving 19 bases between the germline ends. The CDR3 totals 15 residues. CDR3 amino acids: CASSSDQDRYGEAFF. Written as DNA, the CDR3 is TGTGCCAGCAGCTCCGACCAAGACAGGTACGGTGAAGCTTTCTTT.

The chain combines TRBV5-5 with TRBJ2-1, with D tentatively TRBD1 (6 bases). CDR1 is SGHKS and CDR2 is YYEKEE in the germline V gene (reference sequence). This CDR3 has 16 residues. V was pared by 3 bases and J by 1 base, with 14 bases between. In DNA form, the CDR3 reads TGTGCCAGCAGCTCGGGACATGGGTTATCCTACAATGAGCAGTTCTTC. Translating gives CASSSGHGLSYNEQFF.

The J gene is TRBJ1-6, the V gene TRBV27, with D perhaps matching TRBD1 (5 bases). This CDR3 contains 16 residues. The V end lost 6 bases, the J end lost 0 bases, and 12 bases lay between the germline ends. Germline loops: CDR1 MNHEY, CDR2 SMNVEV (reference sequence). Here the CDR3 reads CASSEQVISYNSPLHF. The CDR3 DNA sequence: TGTGCCAGCAGCGAACAGGTGATCTCCTATAATTCACCCCTCCACTTT.

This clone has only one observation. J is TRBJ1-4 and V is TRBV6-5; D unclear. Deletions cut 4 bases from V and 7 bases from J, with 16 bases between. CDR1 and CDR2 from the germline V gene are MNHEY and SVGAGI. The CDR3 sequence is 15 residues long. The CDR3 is CASSSMGPPGEKLFF. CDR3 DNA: TGTGCCAGCAGTTCCATGGGTCCCCCGGGTGAAAAACTGTTTTTT.

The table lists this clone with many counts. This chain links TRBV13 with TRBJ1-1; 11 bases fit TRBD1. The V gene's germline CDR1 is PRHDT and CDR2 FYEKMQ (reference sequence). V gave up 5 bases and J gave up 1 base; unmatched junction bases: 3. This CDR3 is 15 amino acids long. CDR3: CASSGDRGWNTEAFF. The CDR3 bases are TGTGCCAGCAGCGGGGACAGGGGGTGGAACACTGAAGCTTTCTTT.

The CDR3: CASRGGTNEKLFF. The CDR3 coding sequence is TGCGCCAGCAGAGGCGGAACTAATGAAAAACTGTTTTTT. The chain recombines TRBV5-1 with TRBJ1-4; D gene unclear. V was trimmed by 5 bases and J by 1 base, leaving 6 bases between them. In germline, CDR1 is SGHRS, CDR2 YFSETQ. The CDR3 sequence is 13 residues long.

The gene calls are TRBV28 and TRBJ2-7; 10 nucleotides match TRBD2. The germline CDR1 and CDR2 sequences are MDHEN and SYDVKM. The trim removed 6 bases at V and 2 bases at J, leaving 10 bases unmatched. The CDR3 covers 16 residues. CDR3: CASSPSSGGLTYEQYF. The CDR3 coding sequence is TGTGCCAGCAGCCCGTCTAGCGGGGGCCTCACCTACGAGCAGTACTTC.

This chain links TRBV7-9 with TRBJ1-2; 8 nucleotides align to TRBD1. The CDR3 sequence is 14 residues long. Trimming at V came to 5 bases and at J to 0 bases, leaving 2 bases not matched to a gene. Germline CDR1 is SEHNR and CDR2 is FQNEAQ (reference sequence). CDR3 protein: CASSRQGSNYGYTF. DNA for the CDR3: TGTGCCAGCAGCAGACAGGGGTCTAACTATGGCTACACCTTC.

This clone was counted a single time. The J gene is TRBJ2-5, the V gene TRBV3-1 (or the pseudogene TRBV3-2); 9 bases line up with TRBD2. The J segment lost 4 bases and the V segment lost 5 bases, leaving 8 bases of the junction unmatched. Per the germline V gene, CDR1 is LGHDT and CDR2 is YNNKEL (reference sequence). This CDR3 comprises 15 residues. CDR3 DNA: TGTGCCAGCAGCATTCCGCGGGGGGGCGTAGAGACCCAGTACTTC. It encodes CASSIPRGGVETQYF.

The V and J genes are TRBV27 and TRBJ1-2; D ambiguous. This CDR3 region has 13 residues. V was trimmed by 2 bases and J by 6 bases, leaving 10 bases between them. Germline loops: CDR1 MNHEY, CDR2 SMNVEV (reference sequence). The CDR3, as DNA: TGTGCCAGCAGTTTACGGGGTCAGGATGGCTACACCTTC. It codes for CASSLRGQDGYTF.

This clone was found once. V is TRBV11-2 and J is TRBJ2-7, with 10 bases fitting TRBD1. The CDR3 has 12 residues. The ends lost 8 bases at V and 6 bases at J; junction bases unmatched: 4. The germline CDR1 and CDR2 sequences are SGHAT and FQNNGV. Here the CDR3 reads CASSGQGTEQYF. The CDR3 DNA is TGTGCCAGCTCGGGACAGGGGACCGAGCAGTACTTC.

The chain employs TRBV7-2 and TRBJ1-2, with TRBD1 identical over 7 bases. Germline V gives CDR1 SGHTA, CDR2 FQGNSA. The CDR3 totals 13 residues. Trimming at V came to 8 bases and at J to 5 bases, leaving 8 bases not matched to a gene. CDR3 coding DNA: TGTGCCAGCGGGATTTTGGGACAGTATGGCTACACCTTC. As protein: CASGILGQYGYTF.

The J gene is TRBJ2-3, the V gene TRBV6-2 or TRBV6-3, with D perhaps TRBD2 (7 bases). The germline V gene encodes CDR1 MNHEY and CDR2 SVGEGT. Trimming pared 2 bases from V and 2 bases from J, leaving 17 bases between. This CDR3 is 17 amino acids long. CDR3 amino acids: CASSYHPAGAFTDTQYF. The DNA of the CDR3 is TGTGCCAGCAGTTACCACCCTGCGGGGGCCTTCACAGATACGCAGTATTTT.

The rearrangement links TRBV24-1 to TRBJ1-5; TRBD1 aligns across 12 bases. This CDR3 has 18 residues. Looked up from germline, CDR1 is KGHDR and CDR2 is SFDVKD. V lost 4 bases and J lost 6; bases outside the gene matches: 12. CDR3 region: CATSEPGQGAWRRQPQHF. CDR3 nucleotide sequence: TGTGCCACCAGTGAACCGGGACAGGGGGCCTGGCGTCGTCAGCCCCAGCATTTT.

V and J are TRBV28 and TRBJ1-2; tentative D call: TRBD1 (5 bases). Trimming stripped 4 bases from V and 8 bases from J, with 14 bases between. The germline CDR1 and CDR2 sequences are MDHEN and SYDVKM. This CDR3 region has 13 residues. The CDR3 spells CASSSQGIGGYTF. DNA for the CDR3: TGTGCCAGCAGTTCTCAGGGAATTGGGGGCTACACCTTC.

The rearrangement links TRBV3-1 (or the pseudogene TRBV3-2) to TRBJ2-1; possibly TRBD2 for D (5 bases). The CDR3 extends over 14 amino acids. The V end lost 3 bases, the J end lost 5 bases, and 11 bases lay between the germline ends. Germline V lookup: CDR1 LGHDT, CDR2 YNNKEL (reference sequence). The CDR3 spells CASSHTDGNNEQFF. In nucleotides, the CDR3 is TGTGCCAGCAGCCACACAGACGGGAACAATGAGCAGTTCTTC.

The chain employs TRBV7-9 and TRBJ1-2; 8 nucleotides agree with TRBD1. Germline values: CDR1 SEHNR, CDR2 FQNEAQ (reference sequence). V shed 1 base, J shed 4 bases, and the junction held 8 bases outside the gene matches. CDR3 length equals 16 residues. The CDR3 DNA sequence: TGTGCCAGCAGCTTAGTGGGCCCGACAGGGGTCTATGGCTACACCTTC. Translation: CASSLVGPTGVYGYTF.

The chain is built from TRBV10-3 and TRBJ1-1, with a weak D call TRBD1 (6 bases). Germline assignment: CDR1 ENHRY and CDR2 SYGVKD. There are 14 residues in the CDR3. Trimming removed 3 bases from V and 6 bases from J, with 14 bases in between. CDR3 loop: CAISDNTGWPEAFF. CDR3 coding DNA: TGTGCCATCAGTGACAATACAGGGTGGCCTGAAGCTTTCTTT.

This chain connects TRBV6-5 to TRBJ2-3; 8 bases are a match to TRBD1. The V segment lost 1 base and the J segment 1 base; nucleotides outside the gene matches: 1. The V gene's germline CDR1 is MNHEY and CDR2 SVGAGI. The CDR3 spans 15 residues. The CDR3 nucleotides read TGTGCCAGCAGTTACTGGGGACAGGGCACAGATACGCAGTATTTT. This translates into CASSYWGQGTDTQYF.

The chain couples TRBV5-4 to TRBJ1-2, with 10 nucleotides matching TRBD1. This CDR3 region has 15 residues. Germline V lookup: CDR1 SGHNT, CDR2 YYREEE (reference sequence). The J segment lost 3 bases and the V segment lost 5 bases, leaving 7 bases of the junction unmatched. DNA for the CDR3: TGTGCCAGCAGTTTAGGAGGGACAGGGGACTATGGCTACACCTTC. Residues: CASSLGGTGDYGYTF.

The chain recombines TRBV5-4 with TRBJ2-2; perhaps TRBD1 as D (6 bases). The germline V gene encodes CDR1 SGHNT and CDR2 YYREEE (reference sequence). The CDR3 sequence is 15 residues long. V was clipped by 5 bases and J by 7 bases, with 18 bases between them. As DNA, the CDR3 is TGTGCCAGCAGGACAACAGGGCCCGGAGGCGGGGAGCTGTTTTTT. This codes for CASRTTGPGGGELFF.

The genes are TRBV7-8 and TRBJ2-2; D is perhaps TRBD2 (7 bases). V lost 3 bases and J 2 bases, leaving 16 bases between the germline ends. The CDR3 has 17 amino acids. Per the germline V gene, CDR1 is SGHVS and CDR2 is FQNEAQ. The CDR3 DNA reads TGTGCCAGCAGCTTCCCGTTGGCGGGGGCAAACACCGGGGAGCTGTTTTTT. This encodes CASSFPLAGANTGELFF.

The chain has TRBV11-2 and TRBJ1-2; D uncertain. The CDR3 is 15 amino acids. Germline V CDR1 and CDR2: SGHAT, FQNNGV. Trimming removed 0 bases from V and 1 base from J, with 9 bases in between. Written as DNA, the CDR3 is TGTGCCAGCAGCTTAGATCACGGGGATAACTATGGCTACACCTTC. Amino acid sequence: CASSLDHGDNYGYTF.

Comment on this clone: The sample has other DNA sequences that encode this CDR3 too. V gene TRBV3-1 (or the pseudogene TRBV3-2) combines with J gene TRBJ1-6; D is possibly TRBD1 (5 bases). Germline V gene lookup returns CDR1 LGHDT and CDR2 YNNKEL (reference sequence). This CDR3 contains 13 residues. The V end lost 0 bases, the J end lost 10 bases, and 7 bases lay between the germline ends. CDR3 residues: CASSQEEGSPLHF. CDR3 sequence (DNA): TGTGCCAGCAGCCAAGAGGAGGGGTCACCCCTCCACTTT.